Reported below is one T cell receptor (beta chain). TCRdb's table, derived via immunoSEQ multiplex PCR, lists solely in-frame clones and lacks some. This table holds 85,000 to 100,000 clones, 65% to 90% found once. This sample was included in a study of T cell responses to AZD1222 COVID-19 vaccine. The overall study: Recipients boosted at about 4 weeks or about 12 weeks are pooled.

Germline CDR1 and CDR2: SEHNR and FQNEAQ (reference sequence). J gave up 2 bases and V 5 bases, and 3 bases lay outside the gene matches. CDR3 size: 14 residues. The receptor was derived from an adult in good health. The rearrangement joins TRBV7-9 to TRBJ2-3; 8 positions agree with TRBD1. The material was peripheral blood, obtained on day 0 of AZD1222 vaccination. DNA for the CDR3: TGTGCCAGCAGCAAGGGACAGGACACAGATACGCAGTATTTT. Translated: CASSKGQDTDTQYF.